A single sample gave rise to the 6 T cell receptor beta chains below, sequenced in a study of human T cells and chemical hapten exposure (dated by TCRdb to about 2021). Preparation of the library involved RACE. The sequencing machine was a NextSeq 500. The public reads were reprocessed in TCRdb via fastp at Q25 and MiXCR, keeping in-frame beta chains. Each CDR3 protein appears once, grouped with its most common genes and DNA. The sample data list nearly 85,000 distinct CDR3 sequences, and 11% of these were observed just once. 1.6% of the sample comes from the top ten. The time point tag for this specimen amounts to: patch test 2, 6 weeks after DPC sensitization. This sample's treatment or condition label indicates: therapeutic diphenylcyclopropenone sensitization with weekly scalp DPC. This sample comprised whole blood, obtained in connection with sensitization to the hapten diphenylcyclopropenone (DPC). These receptors came from a man between 18 and 35 years old with alopecia areata. Some clones in this sample may be carry-over from other donors' samples.

Worth noting for this clonotype: The missing conserved phenylalanine or tryptophan at the end of this CDR3 makes a read error likely. The V and J genes are TRBV4-3 and TRBJ2-3; maybe TRBD2 (5 bases). This CDR3 has 17 amino acids. V dropped 4 bases and J dropped 1 base, with 18 bases sitting between them. Germline V gene sequence: CDR1 LGHNA, CDR2 YSLEER. CDR3 protein: CASSPRGEQRGTDTQYL. The CDR3 DNA sequence: TGCGCCAGCAGCCCCCGGGGTGAACAAAGAGGCACAGATACGCAGTATCTT.

This rearrangement joins TRBV4-3 to TRBJ1-2; 9 nucleotides agree with TRBD1. The junction had 9 bases not matched to a gene; V was cut back by 1 base and J by 6 bases. This CDR3 comprises 16 residues. CDR1 and CDR2 (germline): LGHNA, YSLEER. The CDR3 loop is CASSQVGTGKIDGYTF. The CDR3 nucleotides read TGCGCCAGCAGCCAAGTGGGGACAGGGAAGATCGATGGCTACACCTTC.

This clonotype was seen many times. V gene TRBV7-6 combines with J gene TRBJ2-5, with TRBD1 identical over 7 bases. V was pared by 5 bases and J by 2 bases, with 8 bases of the junction left unmatched. CDR1 and CDR2 from the germline V gene are SGHVS and FNYEAQ. CDR3 length: 15 residues. Here the CDR3 reads CASSNIRDRQETQYF. The CDR3 bases are TGTGCCAGCAGCAACATCCGGGACAGACAAGAGACCCAGTACTTC. Complete variable domain (other parts from reference TRBV7-6 and TRBJ2-5): GAGVSQSPRYKVTKRGQDVALRCDPISGHVSLYWYRQALGQGPEFLTYFNYEAQQDKSGLPNDRFSAERPEGSISTLTIQRTEQRDSAMYRCASSNIRDRQETQYFGPGTRLLVL.

The rearrangement uses TRBV7-2 and TRBJ2-3; 10 nucleotides agree with TRBD2. Germline V gene data show CDR1 as SGHTA and CDR2 as FQGNSA. V shed 4 bases, J shed 3 bases, and the junction held 13 bases outside the gene matches. There are 18 residues in the CDR3. The CDR3 region is CASSWSGGDLLTTDTQYF. The CDR3 region has the DNA TGTGCCAGCAGCTGGAGCGGGGGGGACCTTCTAACAACAGATACGCAGTATTTT.

This clonotype was observed at least ten times. This chain joins TRBV7-3 and TRBJ2-7; TRBD1 might be the D (6 bases). V gave up 2 bases and J gave up 0 bases, with 11 bases separating them. Germline V lookup: CDR1 SGHTA, CDR2 FQGTGA. The CDR3 covers 15 residues. Written as DNA, the CDR3 is TGTGCCAGCAGCTTACCCGCGACAGGCTCCTACGAGCAGTACGTC. Amino acid sequence: CASSLPATGSYEQYV.

The chain uses TRBV11-2 and TRBJ1-1; TRBD1 matches at 7 bases. Germline V lookup: CDR1 SGHAT, CDR2 FQNNGV. V shed 1 base, J shed 5 bases, and the junction held 7 bases outside the gene matches. This CDR3 spans 15 amino acids. CDR3 sequence: CASSLGRGVWTEAFF. In nucleotides, the CDR3 is TGTGCCAGCAGCTTAGGCAGGGGGGTTTGGACTGAAGCTTTCTTT.